Below, one T cell receptor beta chain is given with its context. This record belongs to a study of blood T cells in healthy people across ages. A second PCR of about 7 to 11 cycles used a sample-barcoded 5' primer and a J-beta primer mix. MiXCR was run by TCRdb on the 5' RACE reads, yielding one entry per CDR3 protein. The sample holds about 1.8 million distinct CDR3 sequences, 49% seen once. The origin of this receptor is a woman aged 35 to 49 in good health. The specimen was blood.

CDR3 amino acids: CATSVMAGDTQYF. The DNA for the CDR3 is TGTGCCACCAGTGTCATGGCTGGGGATACGCAGTATTTT. V usage is TRBV24-1 and J usage is TRBJ2-3; D is ambiguous. The CDR3 sequence is 13 residues long. In germline, CDR1 is KGHDR, CDR2 SFDVKD. Deletions cut 5 bases from V and 6 bases from J, with 11 bases between.